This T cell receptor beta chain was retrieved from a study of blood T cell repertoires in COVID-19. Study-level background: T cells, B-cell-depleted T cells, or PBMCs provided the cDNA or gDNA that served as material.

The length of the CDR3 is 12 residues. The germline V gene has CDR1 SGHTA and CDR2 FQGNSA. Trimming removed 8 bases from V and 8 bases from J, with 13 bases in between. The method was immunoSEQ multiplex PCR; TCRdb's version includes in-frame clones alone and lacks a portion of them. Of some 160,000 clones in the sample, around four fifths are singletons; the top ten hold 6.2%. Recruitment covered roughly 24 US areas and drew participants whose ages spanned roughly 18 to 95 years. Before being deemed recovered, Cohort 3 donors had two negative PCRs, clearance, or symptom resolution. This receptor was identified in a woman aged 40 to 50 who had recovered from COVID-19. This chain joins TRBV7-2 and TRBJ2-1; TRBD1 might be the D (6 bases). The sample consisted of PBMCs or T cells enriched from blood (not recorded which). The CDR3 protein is CASEGDRDEQFF. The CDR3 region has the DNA TGTGCCAGCGAGGGGGATCGCGATGAGCAGTTCTTC.